This passage covers 24 T cell receptor beta chains from one sample sequenced in a study of Graves' ophthalmopathy and Graves' hyperthyroidism (dated by TCRdb to 2017 to 2018). The sample was run on an Illumina HiSeq 2000. For repertoire sequencing, the TCR beta CDR3 regions were amplified from RNA transcripts. The first round was an RT-PCR using HTBI primers with the Qiagen OneStep RT-PCR kit, and this first round was followed by a second-round multiplex PCR, then size selection and purification. TCRdb reran the public reads through fastp at Q25 and MiXCR, keeping productive beta chains. Duplicate CDR3 protein sequences are folded into a single record with the most common DNA and genes. Recorded for this sample are 900,000 to 1,200,000 distinct CDR3 sequences; roughly 35% of them occurred a single time. The ten top clones hold approximately 10% of the sample. The sequencing sample was made of peripheral blood or thyroid tissue (not recorded which). The receptors come from an adult man with Graves' hyperthyroidism.

The table lists this clonotype with many counts. The chain employs TRBV7-9 and TRBJ2-7; TRBD2 matches 11 bases. The length of the CDR3 is 15 residues. After removal of 1 base from V and 2 bases from J, the junction contained 1 base not matched to a gene. Germline V gene data show CDR1 as SEHNR and CDR2 as FQNEAQ (reference sequence). For the CDR3, the DNA is TGTGCCAGCAGCTTAGTGGGACTAGCGGCCTACGAGCAGTACTTC. It specifies CASSLVGLAAYEQYF. Variable domain in full (rest from reference TRBV7-9 and TRBJ2-7): DTGVSQNPRHKITKRGQNVTFRCDPISEHNRLYWYRQTLGQGPEFLTYFQNEAQLEKSRLLSDRFSAERPKGSFSTLEIQRTEQGDSAMYLCASSLVGLAAYEQYFGPGTRLTVT.

V usage is TRBV25-1 and J usage is TRBJ2-7; a weak D match, TRBD1 (5 bases). The V end lost 10 bases, the J end lost 1 base, and 8 bases lay between the germline ends. The CDR3 contains 11 residues. CDR1 is MGHDK and CDR2 is SYGVNS in the germline V gene. CDR3 coding DNA: TGTGCCACCCGACAGTCCTACGAGCAGTACTTC. Translation gives CATRQSYEQYF.

V usage is TRBV29-1 and J usage is TRBJ1-1; tentatively, D is TRBD1 (5 bases). V lost 4 bases and J lost 6, with 12 bases in between. The CDR3 spans 12 residues. Germline V CDR1 and CDR2: SQVTM, ANQGSEA. CDR3 residues: CSVAVGGAEAFF. CDR3 DNA sequence: TGCAGCGTTGCGGTGGGGGGGGCTGAAGCTTTCTTT.

The chain employs TRBV5-1 and TRBJ1-2; 10 bases are shared with TRBD1. Germline assignment: CDR1 SGHRS and CDR2 YFSETQ. Trimming cost V 0 bases and J 6 bases; bases outside gene matches: 5. This CDR3 is 15 amino acids long. For the CDR3, the DNA is TGCGCCAGCAGCTTGGGGACAGGGGGAATGGATGGCTACACCTTC. Its translation: CASSLGTGGMDGYTF.

V usage is TRBV2 and J usage is TRBJ2-7, with unresolved D. CDR1 SNHLY and CDR2 FYNNEI come from the germline V gene. CDR3 size: 13 residues. V lost 0 bases to trimming and J lost 3 bases, with 6 bases between them. CDR3 in amino acids: CASSEAVGYEQYF. CDR3 DNA: TGTGCCAGCAGTGAAGCAGTAGGCTACGAGCAGTACTTC.

About this clonotype itself: A clone one base away is much larger, so this may be a read error. This likely comes from a read error, as the CDR3 has no conserved phenylalanine or tryptophan at its end. This chain uses TRBV9 with TRBJ1-1; D may be TRBD1 (5 bases). This CDR3 contains 16 residues. V was pared by 5 bases and J by 0 bases, with 17 bases between. Germline lookup yields CDR1 SGDLS and CDR2 YYNGEE. The DNA for the CDR3 is TGTGCCAGCAGGCCCGGGGGTGGGAGTTTGAACACTGAAGCTTTCGTT. It is translated as CASRPGGGSLNTEAFV.

This clonotype was counted only a few times. The chain couples TRBV7-9 to TRBJ2-7; 12 nucleotides agree with TRBD2. The trim removed 7 bases at V and 0 bases at J, leaving 7 bases unmatched. The CDR3 contains 16 residues. Germline V gene data show CDR1 as SEHNR and CDR2 as FQNEAQ (reference sequence). CDR3 amino acids: CASTSATSGGSYEQYF. CDR3 bases: TGTGCCAGCACCTCAGCGACTAGCGGGGGCTCCTACGAGCAGTACTTC.

On this clonotype itself: The junction differs from germline at one of its ends, possibly a read error. The CDR3 is CSGSGGANVLTF. CDR3 sequence (DNA): TGCAGTGGTAGCGGGGGGGCAAACGTCCTGACTTTC. The chain employs TRBV20-1 and TRBJ2-6; 11 bases align to TRBD2. The CDR3 totals 12 residues. Germline CDR1 DFQATT, CDR2 SNEGSKA (reference sequence).

This chain joins TRBV12-3 or TRBV12-4 and TRBJ2-2, with 10 bases fitting TRBD1. Trimming removed 6 bases from V and 5 bases from J; junction bases left unmatched: 3. The CDR3 covers 14 residues. Here the CDR3 DNA reads TGTGCCAGCAGGGGACAGGGGTGGACCGGGGAGCTGTTTTTT. It specifies CASRGQGWTGELFF.

As for this clonotype: Here the CDR3 omits its conserved ending phenylalanine or tryptophan, so a read error is the likely source. Because the CDR3's place on the DNA is in doubt, the DNA is left out and the CDR3 is given as listed by TCRdb. The rearrangement joins TRBV10-3 to TRBJ1-1; the table's D call of TRBD1 was not tested on the DNA. From its first to its last residue, the CDR3 has 8 amino acids. CDR1 is ENHRY, CDR2 SYGVKD, per germline. Here the CDR3 reads CATGQGAD.

This clonotype was seen repeatedly, ten times or more. This rearrangement joins TRBV12-3 or TRBV12-4 to TRBJ2-7, with D perhaps TRBD2 (6 bases). CDR3 size: 13 residues. With 6 bases removed from V and 2 bases from J, the gap between germline ends came to 11 bases. The CDR3 DNA reads TGTGCCAGCAGAAAAGGAGGGGCCTACGAGCAGTACTTC. It encodes CASRKGGAYEQYF.

A word on this clonotype: A read error is possible here, since a much larger clone lies one base away. The V and J genes are TRBV19 and TRBJ2-2; no clear D gene. The CDR3 sequence is 15 residues long. V was cut by 3 bases and J by 3 bases, with 11 bases left in between. The germline V gene encodes CDR1 LNHDA and CDR2 SQIVND (reference sequence). This chain's CDR3 is CASSIPASDTGELFF. CDR3 nucleotides: TGTGCCAGTAGTATCCCAGCATCGGACACCGGGGAGCTGTTTTTT.

The sample holds a few counts of this clonotype. V and J are TRBV5-1 and TRBJ2-5, with TRBD1 matching 9 bases. This CDR3 contains 13 residues. Trimming took 7 bases from V and 9 from J; bases not matched to a gene: 10. Germline V gene data show CDR1 as SGHRS and CDR2 as YFSETQ. The CDR3 DNA is TGCGCCAGCCGGGACAGGGAGGATCAGCCCCAGTACTTC. Protein product: CASRDREDQPQYF.

This clonotype was recorded a few times. A much larger clonotype is one base distant, so this may be a read error. The V gene is TRBV7-2, the J gene TRBJ1-6; D is possibly TRBD1 (6 bases). CDR1 is SGHTA and CDR2 is FQGNSA in the germline V gene. Trimming removed 6 bases at V and 7 bases at J, with 16 bases between. The CDR3 loop spans 15 amino acids. The CDR3 region is CASRSARGWNSPLHF. CDR3 DNA: TGTGCCAGCAGGAGCGCCAGGGGTTGGAATTCACCCCTCCACTTT.

The CDR3 spells CSVARAVTSYEQYF. CDR3 coding DNA: TGCAGCGTTGCGAGGGCCGTGACGAGCTACGAGCAGTACTTC. The rearrangement links TRBV29-1 to TRBJ2-7; possibly TRBD2 for D (5 bases). V lost 4 bases and J 3 bases, leaving 16 bases between the germline ends. Germline values: CDR1 SQVTM, CDR2 ANQGSEA. The CDR3 covers 14 residues.

This clonotype has ten or more counts. CDR3 amino acids: CAWSVLRTVKAFF. CDR3 nucleotides: TGTGCCTGGAGTGTACTTAGGACGGTCAAGGCTTTCTTT. J is TRBJ1-1 and V is TRBV30, with D unclear. The CDR3 sequence is 13 residues long. With 0 bases removed from V and 11 bases from J, the gap between germline ends came to 16 bases. CDR1 and CDR2 (germline): GTSNPN, SVGIG (reference sequence).

With regard to this clonotype: Being one base from a much bigger clone, this may be a read error. V usage is TRBV10-2 and J usage is TRBJ1-2; no reliable D call. The germline V gene encodes CDR1 WSHSY and CDR2 SAAADI. The CDR3 has 14 amino acids. The CDR3 DNA sequence: TGTGCCAGCAGCCCTAGCCGGAATAACTCTGGCTACACCTTC. Encoded protein: CASSPSRNNSGYTF.

This clonotype came up many times. The gene calls are TRBV10-3 and TRBJ2-5; a weak D match, TRBD2 (5 bases). The germline V and J ends were trimmed by 6 bases and 5 bases, with 7 bases remaining between them. The CDR3 has 11 amino acids. CDR1 is ENHRY, CDR2 SYGVKD, per germline. CDR3 loop: CAIRREETQYF. The CDR3 DNA sequence: TGTGCCATCAGAAGGGAGGAGACCCAGTACTTC.

Comment on this clonotype: One end of the junction does not line up with germline, which may come from a read error. This chain uses TRBV10-2 with TRBJ2-7, with D possibly TRBD2 on 5 matching bases. Per germline, CDR1 WSHSY and CDR2 SAAADI. This CDR3 is built from 12 residues. The CDR3 sequence is CGSSSGFDEQYF. The CDR3 coding sequence is TGCGGCAGCAGTTCGGGGTTCGACGAGCAGTACTTC.

Of note for this clonotype: At one end the junction does not follow the germline gene, possibly because of a read error. The rearrangement joins TRBV5-5 to TRBJ2-6; D may be TRBD2 (6 bases). Germline V lookup: CDR1 SGHKS, CDR2 YYEKEE (reference sequence). The CDR3 length is 15 residues. The CDR3: CASSFRGTGANVLAF. The CDR3 DNA follows: TGTGCCAGCAGTTTCCGGGGGACTGGGGCCAACGTCCTGGCTTTC.

There are a few counts of this clonotype. This chain joins TRBV20-1 and TRBJ2-5; no reliable D call. The CDR3 spans 13 residues. With 5 bases removed from V and 2 bases from J, the gap between germline ends came to 12 bases. The germline V gene has CDR1 DFQATT and CDR2 SNEGSKA (reference sequence). The CDR3 nucleotides read TGCAGTGCTCCACGGCGGATGCAAGAGACCCAGTACTTC. Its translation is CSAPRRMQETQYF.

For this clonotype: A much larger clone sits a single nucleotide away, making a read error possible. The rearrangement joins TRBV20-1 to TRBJ1-5, with D perhaps TRBD1 (5 bases). Germline lookup yields CDR1 DFQATT and CDR2 SNEGSKA (reference sequence). The germline V and J ends were trimmed by 3 bases and 6 bases, with 18 bases remaining between them. The CDR3 extends over 15 amino acids. The CDR3 sequence is CSASSPGRLGQPQHF. The CDR3 DNA reads TGCAGTGCTAGTTCACCGGGACGGCTGGGTCAGCCCCAGCATTTT.

This clonotype showed up many times. V is TRBV10-2 and J is TRBJ2-7; maybe TRBD1 (6 bases). The CDR3 length is 14 residues. Germline V gene data show CDR1 as WSHSY and CDR2 as SAAADI. Trimming pared 3 bases from V and 3 bases from J, leaving 12 bases between. Here the CDR3 reads CASSEGGRSYEQYF. Here the CDR3 DNA reads TGCGCCAGCAGTGAAGGGGGACGGAGCTACGAGCAGTACTTC.

This clonotype showed up many times. V gene TRBV7-2 combines with J gene TRBJ2-7; no reliable D call. V shed 1 base and J shed 3 bases, with 7 bases lying between them. CDR3 size: 13 residues. Germline CDR1 SGHTA, CDR2 FQGNSA. The CDR3 is CASSLVHSYEQYF. Written as DNA, the CDR3 is TGTGCCAGCAGCTTAGTACACAGCTACGAGCAGTACTTC.